A selection of T cell receptor beta chains follows, all from one sample in a study of T cell repertoires in cytomegalovirus infection. No antigen has been identified for these receptors. TCRdb recomputed calls from the reads with MiXCR, one row per CDR3 protein. The repertoire holds approximately 600,000 distinct CDR3 sequences, almost 40% seen once, with roughly 50% in the top ten. The sample in question was cultured PBMCs, obtained from culture after CMV antigen stimulation. Receptors originate from a human donor in good health (CMV status not recorded). Some clones in this sample may be carry-over from other donors' samples. Both conserved end residues are part of each CDR3. The order of the fields is clone size, V gene, J gene, D gene, CDR3 DNA, CDR3 protein. The D gene is left open where the match is weak. Expanded clones are given a class, and other clones once, few, many or no size at all.

NA	TRBV29-1	TRBJ1-2	NA	TGCAGCGTAACAACAGGGCCAGGGGTTGGCTACACCTTC	CSVTTGPGVGYTF
few	TRBV12-3/TRBV12-4	TRBJ2-1	TRBD1	TGTGCCAGCACCGTGGGACAGGGGGCCGTTAATGAGCAGTTCTTC	CASTVGQGAVNEQFF
many	TRBV7-2	TRBJ2-3	NA	TGTGCCAGCAGCCCATGGGCCCCCGGCATGGATACGCAGTATTTT	CASSPWAPGMDTQYF
few	TRBV7-8	TRBJ2-1	TRBD2	TGTGCCAGCAGCTTAGGGTCTAGCGGAAACAATGAGCAGTTCTTC	CASSLGSSGNNEQFF
NA	TRBV7-4	TRBJ2-1	NA	TGTGCCAGCAGCCTAGGGGGGAGTCGGTACAATGAGCAGTTCTTC	CASSLGGSRYNEQFF
NA	TRBV2	TRBJ2-3	TRBD2	TGTGCCAGCAGTGGGGCGGGGGGCAGGAAAGATACGCAGTATTTT	CASSGAGGRKDTQYF
NA	TRBV19	TRBJ1-1	NA	TGTGCCAGTCTACTCCCCGGGCGAGCTTTCTTT	CASLLPGRAFF
NA	TRBV2	TRBJ1-4	NA	TGTGCCAGCACCCTACTGGAAAAACTGTTTTTT	CASTLLEKLFF
NA	TRBV7-4	TRBJ1-2	NA	TGTGCCAGCAGCTTATTTGGGGACTCAACCTATGGCTACACCTTC	CASSLFGDSTYGYTF
few	TRBV2	TRBJ1-1	TRBD1	TGTGCCAGCAGTGAAAGGACAGGGGGACCACACTTCTTT	CASSERTGGPHFF
NA	TRBV5-1	TRBJ2-5	NA	TGCGCCAGCAGCGGGGGGACATTGTCGGAGACCCAGTACTTC	CASSGGTLSETQYF
NA	TRBV11-2	TRBJ2-7	NA	TGTGCCAGCAGGTCCGCCGGGACACGGGGCTACGAGCAGTACTTC	CASRSAGTRGYEQYF
once	TRBV6-2/TRBV6-3	TRBJ2-3	NA	TGTGCCAGCAGCTATGGTCGACCCTTGGCTTCAGATACGCAGTATTTT	CASSYGRPLASDTQYF
NA	TRBV7-2	TRBJ2-5	TRBD1	TGTGCCAGCAGGCCCTCCGGGACAGGGGGCGGGGAGACCCAGTACTTC	CASRPSGTGGGETQYF
few	TRBV12-3/TRBV12-4	TRBJ1-5	NA	TGTGCCAGCAGTAGTATGGGGACAAGCAATCAGCCCCAGCATTTT	CASSSMGTSNQPQHF
few	TRBV7-8	TRBJ2-5	TRBD2	TGTGCCAGCAGCAAGGGACTAGCGTGGGAGACCCAGTACTTC	CASSKGLAWETQYF
NA	TRBV10-3	TRBJ2-1	TRBD2	TGTGCCATCAGTGAGTTAGCGGGAGAAGGAGATGAGCAGTTCTTC	CAISELAGEGDEQFF
NA	TRBV9	TRBJ2-3	TRBD2	TGTGCCAGCAGCGTAGGAGGAGCGGGAGGAGATACGCAGTATTTT	CASSVGGAGGDTQYF
many	TRBV18	TRBJ2-3	NA	TGTGCCAGCAGCCCCCCTAGCACAGATACGCAGTATTTT	CASSPPSTDTQYF
NA	TRBV6-1	TRBJ2-3	NA	TGTGCCAGCATCCCCGGTGGGGCTAGCCGGCGCACAGATACGCAGTATTTT	CASIPGGASRRTDTQYF
NA	TRBV19	TRBJ1-4	NA	TGTGCCAGTAGTCCCGGAATTGGCAGTGAAAAACTGTTTTTT	CASSPGIGSEKLFF